This TCR beta chain was captured by sequencing in a study of T-cell reconstitution after alpha-beta-depleted transplantation in children. J was trimmed by 7 bases and V by 6 bases; bases with no gene match: 12. The CDR3 loop spans 16 amino acids. Researchers prepared the TCRbeta library using unique molecular identifiers, the study reports. TCRdb reanalysed the PCR reads using MiXCR and keeps one entry per CDR3 protein. The sample comprises roughly 500,000 distinct CDR3 sequences, roughly 33% of which are singletons, and more than 2% rests with the top ten. The J gene is TRBJ1-6, the V gene TRBV12-3 or TRBV12-4; TRBD1 matches at 7 bases. The source is a human donor who donated a stem cell graft to a child with aplastic anemia. The input for sequencing was PBMCs from the stem cell graft donor, taken from the stem cell graft. The CDR3 coding sequence is TGTGCCAGCAGCCCGCAGGGGGAGGTAAAAAATTCACCCCTCCACTTT. It encodes CASSPQGEVKNSPLHF.